The 5 T cell receptor beta chains presented below share a single source sample, sequenced in a study of blood T cell repertoires in COVID-19. Using immunoSEQ multiplex PCR, the repertoire was profiled, and TCRdb retains in-frame clones only, with some absent. The table lists tens of thousands of clones, roughly 70% of them singletons, with 3.5% to 4% in the top ten. The sequencing input was peripheral blood. The receptor source for this set is a man in his 70s with COVID-19, enrolled during active disease.

This clone was seen only once. The rearrangement uses TRBV5-1 and TRBJ2-1, with TRBD1 matching over 7 bases. Germline assignment: CDR1 SGHRS and CDR2 YFSETQ. The CDR3 extends over 16 amino acids. Trimming at V came to 3 bases and at J to 0 bases, leaving 6 bases not matched to a gene. This chain's CDR3 is CASSWGQLSSYNEQFF. The CDR3 bases are TGCGCCAGCAGCTGGGGACAGTTAAGCTCCTACAATGAGCAGTTCTTC.

The chain employs TRBV11-1 and TRBJ2-3; 10 bases match TRBD2. This CDR3 is 16 amino acids long. Germline lookup yields CDR1 SGHAT and CDR2 FQDESV (reference sequence). V lost 4 bases to trimming and J lost 5 bases; unmatched junction nucleotides: 9. The CDR3 reads CASSSPWTSGVDTQYF. CDR3 nucleotides: TGTGCCAGCAGCTCCCCCTGGACTAGCGGCGTAGATACGCAGTATTTT.

The V and J genes are TRBV7-2 and TRBJ2-5; D is possibly TRBD1 (5 bases). The CDR3 consists of 16 residues. CDR1 and CDR2 from the germline V gene are SGHTA and FQGNSA. Trimming removed 1 base at V and 3 bases at J, with 15 bases between. CDR3 bases: TGTGCCAGCAGCTTAGGGGGTTTGGGGCTTGAAGAGACCCAGTACTTC. It translates to CASSLGGLGLEETQYF.

The sample holds a few counts of this clone. The genes are TRBV11-2 and TRBJ2-7, with D unclear. The CDR3 is 11 amino acids. V shed 4 bases and J shed 9 bases, with 10 bases lying between them. The germline V gene encodes CDR1 SGHAT and CDR2 FQNNGV. CDR3: CASSSSFRQYF. The CDR3 coding sequence is TGTGCCAGCAGCTCCTCCTTCCGGCAGTACTTC. The variable domain in full, with the rest retrieved from reference TRBV11-2 and TRBJ2-7, is EAGVAQSPRYKIIEKRQSVAFWCNPISGHATLYWYQQILGQGPKLLIQFQNNGVVDDSQLPKDRFSAERLKGVDSTLKIQPAKLEDSAVYLCASSSSFRQYFGPGTRLTVT.

The chain links TRBV7-2 to TRBJ1-1; TRBD1 aligns across 8 bases. Per germline, CDR1 SGHTA and CDR2 FQGNSA. After removal of 1 base from V and 7 bases from J, the junction contained 2 bases not matched to a gene. CDR3 length: 13 residues. CDR3 sequence: CASSLGDRGEAFF. The CDR3 DNA sequence: TGTGCCAGCAGCTTAGGAGACAGGGGTGAAGCTTTCTTT. The variable domain in full, completed from reference TRBV7-2 and TRBJ1-1, reads GAGVSQSPSNKVTEKGKDVELRCDPISGHTALYWYRQSLGQGLEFLIYFQGNSAPDKSGLPSDRFSAERTGGSVSTLTIQRTQQEDSAVYLCASSLGDRGEAFFGQGTRLTVV.